These T cell receptor beta chains were read from a single sample in a study of identical twins. TCRdb re-analysed the 5' RACE reads in MiXCR, keeping a single row per CDR3 protein. Among roughly 710,000 distinct CDR3 sequences listed, approximately 6% were seen once. The sample taken for sequencing was naive T cells sorted from blood. The source of these receptors is a man aged 18 to 29 in good health. CDR3s include the opening cysteine and the closing phenylalanine or tryptophan. D genes are given only for firm matches. Expanded clones get a size class; other rows say once, few or many, or leave the size out.

clone size: -; D gene: -; V gene: TRBV6-5; J gene: TRBJ2-2; CDR3 protein: CASSYEGWQSGELFF; CDR3 DNA: TGTGCCAGCAGTTACGAGGGGTGGCAATCCGGGGAGCTGTTTTTT
clone size: many; D gene: -; V gene: TRBV10-3; J gene: TRBJ2-7; CDR3 protein: CAISETTGTYEQYF; CDR3 DNA: TGTGCCATCAGTGAGACCACGGGGACCTACGAGCAGTACTTC
clone size: many; D gene: -; V gene: TRBV12-3/TRBV12-4; J gene: TRBJ1-5; CDR3 protein: CASSVTFRQPQHF; CDR3 DNA: TGTGCCAGCAGTGTTACGTTCCGCCAGCCCCAGCATTTT
clone size: many; D gene: -; V gene: TRBV5-1; J gene: TRBJ1-4; CDR3 protein: CASSLGQAGANEKLFF; CDR3 DNA: TGCGCCAGCAGCTTGGGACAGGCCGGCGCTAATGAAAAACTGTTTTTT
clone size: -; D gene: -; V gene: TRBV5-1; J gene: TRBJ1-1; CDR3 protein: CASSSNSRGRNTEAFF; CDR3 DNA: TGCGCCAGCAGCTCGAATTCTCGGGGCCGGAACACTGAAGCTTTCTTT
clone size: few; D gene: TRBD2; V gene: TRBV20-1; J gene: TRBJ2-5; CDR3 protein: CSARAFNGGAGETQYF; CDR3 DNA: TGCAGTGCTAGGGCCTTTAACGGGGGGGCGGGAGAGACCCAGTACTTC
clone size: few; D gene: -; V gene: TRBV29-1; J gene: TRBJ2-7; CDR3 protein: CSVVSDEQYF; CDR3 DNA: TGCAGCGTTGTTAGTGACGAGCAGTACTTC
clone size: many; D gene: TRBD2; V gene: TRBV9; J gene: TRBJ2-2; CDR3 protein: CASRRPGLADTGELFF; CDR3 DNA: TGTGCCAGCAGAAGGCCGGGACTAGCGGACACCGGGGAGCTGTTTTTT
clone size: few; D gene: TRBD1; V gene: TRBV18; J gene: TRBJ2-2; CDR3 protein: CASSPSDRPKGGELFF; CDR3 DNA: TGTGCCAGCTCACCTTCGGACAGGCCCAAGGGCGGGGAGCTGTTTTTT
clone size: few; D gene: -; V gene: TRBV20-1; J gene: TRBJ2-2; CDR3 protein: CSAPLGGNTGELFF; CDR3 DNA: TGCAGTGCGCCGCTTGGGGGGAACACCGGGGAGCTGTTTTTT
clone size: many; D gene: -; V gene: TRBV6-2/TRBV6-3; J gene: TRBJ2-1; CDR3 protein: CASSRLPGNEQFF; CDR3 DNA: TGTGCCAGCAGTCGCCTCCCGGGGAATGAGCAGTTCTTC
clone size: few; D gene: TRBD2; V gene: TRBV10-3; J gene: TRBJ2-3; CDR3 protein: CATSSGRASGDTQYF; CDR3 DNA: TGTGCCACCAGTAGCGGGAGGGCCTCAGGTGATACGCAGTATTTT
clone size: many; D gene: -; V gene: TRBV7-9; J gene: TRBJ1-1; CDR3 protein: CASSWGGSEAFF; CDR3 DNA: TGTGCCAGCAGCTGGGGGGGATCTGAAGCTTTCTTT
clone size: few; D gene: -; V gene: TRBV20-1; J gene: TRBJ2-1; CDR3 protein: CSARRVSERSYNEQFF; CDR3 DNA: TGCAGTGCTAGACGGGTTAGCGAAAGATCCTACAATGAGCAGTTCTTC
clone size: many; D gene: -; V gene: TRBV5-1; J gene: TRBJ2-1; CDR3 protein: CASMSGPSYNEQFF; CDR3 DNA: TGCGCCAGCATGTCTGGCCCCTCCTACAATGAGCAGTTCTTC
clone size: many; D gene: -; V gene: TRBV9; J gene: TRBJ2-3; CDR3 protein: CASSPVGASTDTQYF; CDR3 DNA: TGTGCCAGCAGCCCGGTGGGGGCTAGCACAGATACGCAGTATTTT
clone size: few; D gene: -; V gene: TRBV29-1; J gene: TRBJ1-2; CDR3 protein: CSGELGSGYTF; CDR3 DNA: TGCAGCGGGGAGTTGGGTTCAGGCTACACCTTC
clone size: many; D gene: -; V gene: TRBV7-8; J gene: TRBJ1-2; CDR3 protein: CASSLAGSTNYGYTF; CDR3 DNA: TGTGCCAGCAGCTTAGCAGGGAGTACTAACTATGGCTACACCTTC
clone size: many; D gene: TRBD1; V gene: TRBV5-1; J gene: TRBJ2-3; CDR3 protein: CASNWFQGADTQYF; CDR3 DNA: TGCGCCAGCAACTGGTTCCAGGGGGCAGATACGCAGTATTTT
clone size: many; D gene: TRBD1; V gene: TRBV7-9; J gene: TRBJ1-1; CDR3 protein: CASSLPSTGVITEAFF; CDR3 DNA: TGTGCCAGCAGCTTACCGTCAACAGGGGTGATCACTGAAGCTTTCTTT
clone size: many; D gene: -; V gene: TRBV27; J gene: TRBJ1-5; CDR3 protein: CASSSLGEGNQPQHF; CDR3 DNA: TGTGCCAGCAGTTCCCTGGGGGAAGGCAATCAGCCCCAGCATTTT
clone size: -; D gene: TRBD1; V gene: TRBV3-1; J gene: TRBJ2-1; CDR3 protein: CASSQGAGTVNEQFF; CDR3 DNA: TGTGCCAGCAGCCAAGGGGCAGGGACAGTAAATGAGCAGTTCTTC
clone size: -; D gene: -; V gene: TRBV7-2; J gene: TRBJ2-5; CDR3 protein: CASSSKTTQYF; CDR3 DNA: TGTGCCAGCAGCTCGAAGACGACCCAGTACTTC
clone size: few; D gene: TRBD1; V gene: TRBV12-3/TRBV12-4; J gene: TRBJ2-7; CDR3 protein: CASRSGTDPYEQYF; CDR3 DNA: TGTGCCAGCAGGTCCGGGACAGATCCGTACGAGCAGTACTTC
clone size: many; D gene: -; V gene: TRBV5-5; J gene: TRBJ2-7; CDR3 protein: CASSLTGNYYEQYF; CDR3 DNA: TGTGCCAGCAGCTTGACGGGAAACTACTACGAGCAGTACTTC
clone size: -; D gene: -; V gene: TRBV6-2/TRBV6-3; J gene: TRBJ2-7; CDR3 protein: CASSYTPYEQYF; CDR3 DNA: TGTGCCAGCAGTTATACCCCCTACGAGCAGTACTTC
clone size: -; D gene: -; V gene: TRBV11-2; J gene: TRBJ1-1; CDR3 protein: CASTPWGSTEAFF; CDR3 DNA: TGTGCCAGCACCCCCTGGGGGTCCACTGAAGCTTTCTTT
clone size: many; D gene: TRBD1; V gene: TRBV5-1; J gene: TRBJ2-2; CDR3 protein: CASSLDRETGELFF; CDR3 DNA: TGCGCCAGCAGCCTGGACAGGGAGACCGGGGAGCTGTTTTTT
clone size: many; D gene: TRBD2; V gene: TRBV5-1; J gene: TRBJ2-1; CDR3 protein: CASSQSGMGNNEQFF; CDR3 DNA: TGCGCCAGCAGCCAAAGCGGGATGGGTAACAATGAGCAGTTCTTC
clone size: many; D gene: -; V gene: TRBV20-1; J gene: TRBJ1-4; CDR3 protein: CSARRATNEKLFF; CDR3 DNA: TGCAGTGCTAGACGGGCAACTAATGAAAAACTGTTTTTT
clone size: -; D gene: -; V gene: TRBV14; J gene: TRBJ2-7; CDR3 protein: CASSQETTDQYSYEQYF; CDR3 DNA: TGTGCCAGCAGCCAAGAAACGACCGATCAATACTCCTACGAGCAGTACTTC
clone size: -; D gene: -; V gene: TRBV7-8; J gene: TRBJ2-2; CDR3 protein: CASRFRFRTNTGELFF; CDR3 DNA: TGTGCCAGCAGGTTTAGATTTAGGACGAACACCGGGGAGCTGTTTTTT
clone size: many; D gene: -; V gene: TRBV25-1; J gene: TRBJ1-1; CDR3 protein: CASSGSRAEAFF; CDR3 DNA: TGTGCCAGCAGTGGGTCTAGGGCTGAAGCTTTCTTT
clone size: -; D gene: TRBD2; V gene: TRBV20-1; J gene: TRBJ2-6; CDR3 protein: CSATGRAGGANVLTF; CDR3 DNA: TGCAGTGCTACCGGGAGGGCCGGGGGGGCCAACGTCCTGACTTTC
clone size: few; D gene: -; V gene: TRBV3-1; J gene: TRBJ2-1; CDR3 protein: CASSQVQAVFF; CDR3 DNA: TGTGCCAGCAGCCAAGTTCAAGCCGTGTTCTTC
clone size: many; D gene: TRBD1; V gene: TRBV7-9; J gene: TRBJ2-7; CDR3 protein: CASKQGDPYEQYF; CDR3 DNA: TGTGCCAGCAAACAGGGGGACCCCTACGAGCAGTACTTC
clone size: -; D gene: -; V gene: TRBV18; J gene: TRBJ2-1; CDR3 protein: CASSLESDSPGQFF; CDR3 DNA: TGTGCCAGCTCACTAGAATCGGACAGCCCTGGGCAGTTCTTC
clone size: few; D gene: TRBD1; V gene: TRBV20-1; J gene: TRBJ2-1; CDR3 protein: CSAVRDRNYNEQFF; CDR3 DNA: TGCAGTGCAGTCCGGGACAGGAACTACAATGAGCAGTTCTTC
clone size: many; D gene: -; V gene: TRBV12-3/TRBV12-4; J gene: TRBJ2-3; CDR3 protein: CASSFGGGADTQYF; CDR3 DNA: TGTGCCAGCAGTTTTGGCGGGGGCGCAGATACGCAGTATTTT
clone size: many; D gene: -; V gene: TRBV5-1; J gene: TRBJ2-1; CDR3 protein: CASSRGRALSSYNEQFF; CDR3 DNA: TGCGCCAGCAGCCGAGGTAGGGCCCTGAGCTCCTACAATGAGCAGTTCTTC
clone size: -; D gene: -; V gene: TRBV5-1; J gene: TRBJ2-4; CDR3 protein: CASSPVLAGRGNIQYF; CDR3 DNA: TGCGCCAGCAGCCCGGTCCTAGCCGGACGGGGAAACATTCAGTACTTC